The 14 T cell receptor beta chains reported below all come from one sample, sequenced in a study of Graves' ophthalmopathy and Graves' hyperthyroidism. Researchers took RNA transcripts and amplified TCR beta CDR3 regions from them. An opening RT-PCR round employed HTBI primers and preceded a second-round multiplex PCR. TCRdb redid the calling of the multiplex PCR reads with MiXCR, one entry per CDR3 protein. This table holds some 520,000 distinct CDR3 sequences, approximately 14% found once. Source material: blood. Receptor source: a woman in her 30s with Graves' ophthalmopathy.

This clonotype was counted many times. J is TRBJ2-5 and V is TRBV20-1, with 10 bases aligning to TRBD2. CDR1 and CDR2 from the germline V gene are DFQATT and SNEGSKA (reference sequence). The CDR3 length is 16 residues. The V gene end was trimmed by 2 bases and the J gene end by 1 base; junction bases not matched to a gene: 7. CDR3 DNA sequence: TGCAGTGCTAGATCGCTAGCGGGAGCCCCCCAAGAGACCCAGTACTTC. Protein: CSARSLAGAPQETQYF.

This clonotype was recorded at least ten times. The V call is TRBV28, the J call TRBJ2-5; 8 nucleotides line up with TRBD1. Germline loops: CDR1 MDHEN, CDR2 SYDVKM. J was trimmed by 6 bases and V by 6 bases; bases with no gene match: 15. The CDR3 is 16 amino acids. The CDR3: CASRRSPAGGLKTQYF. The CDR3 DNA sequence: TGTGCCAGCAGGAGGTCGCCGGCAGGGGGCCTGAAGACCCAGTACTTC.

This chain uses TRBV6-1 with TRBJ2-7; perhaps D is TRBD1 or TRBD2 (7 bases each). V was trimmed by 8 bases and J by 0 bases, leaving 11 bases between them. Germline V lookup: CDR1 MNHNS, CDR2 SASEGT. The CDR3 is 13 amino acids. CDR3 DNA: TGTGCCAGCGGGGGGGACAGCTCCTACGAGCAGTACTTC. Its protein is CASGGDSSYEQYF.

This clonotype appeared many times. This chain joins TRBV6-2 or TRBV6-3 and TRBJ1-2, with D possibly being TRBD1 (5 bases). CDR1 MNHEY and CDR2 SVGEGT come from the germline V gene. Trimming stripped 5 bases from V and 6 bases from J, with 16 bases between. There are 14 residues in the CDR3. The CDR3 reads CASSDQGRSDGYTF. CDR3 in DNA: TGTGCCAGCAGTGATCAGGGACGGAGCGATGGCTACACCTTC.

This chain connects TRBV3-1 to TRBJ2-5, with TRBD1 as a possible D gene (5 bases). This CDR3 contains 15 residues. CDR1 LGHDT and CDR2 YNNKEL come from the germline V gene (reference sequence). The V gene lost 4 bases and the J gene lost 5 bases, with 17 bases spanning the gap. CDR3 nucleotides: TGTGCCAGCAGCCGCGACGAGTTAAAGGGGGAGACCCAGTACTTC. Its translation is CASSRDELKGETQYF.

The sample holds many counts of this clonotype. The chain couples TRBV11-1 to TRBJ2-2; D assignment may be TRBD1 or TRBD2 (5 bases each). This CDR3 has 17 amino acids. The germline V gene has CDR1 SGHAT and CDR2 FQDESV (reference sequence). The V end lost 4 bases, the J end lost 0 bases, and 15 bases lay between the germline ends. The CDR3 DNA reads TGTGCCAGCAGCTATGATCCGGGGCCCCCGAACACCGGGGAGCTGTTTTTT. As protein: CASSYDPGPPNTGELFF.

This clonotype appeared many times. The J gene is TRBJ1-5, the V gene TRBV6-1; 11 bases align to TRBD1. The junction had 2 bases not matched to a gene; V was cut back by 5 bases and J by 5 bases. Per germline, CDR1 MNHNS and CDR2 SASEGT. CDR3 length equals 14 residues. The CDR3 protein is CASSQDRGHQPQHF. In DNA, the CDR3 is TGTGCCAGCAGTCAGGACAGGGGGCATCAGCCCCAGCATTTT.

This clonotype was seen at least ten times. The chain uses TRBV20-1 and TRBJ2-7; TRBD2 matches 12 bases. Trimming cost V 5 bases and J 3 bases; bases outside gene matches: 8. Germline-derived CDR1 and CDR2 are DFQATT and SNEGSKA (reference sequence). The CDR3 length is 15 residues. In DNA form, the CDR3 reads TGCAGTGCTCCTGGGACTAGCGGGCGGGTCTACGAGCAGTACTTC. Translation: CSAPGTSGRVYEQYF.

This clonotype was recorded many times. The CDR3 nucleotides are TGTGCCAGCAGCCAAGAGGATGCGGCGGGAGGGACAGAGCAGTACTTC. Translating it yields CASSQEDAAGGTEQYF. The chain is built from TRBV4-2 and TRBJ2-7; 9 bases match TRBD2. The junction had 10 bases not matched to a gene; V was cut back by 0 bases and J by 7 bases. This CDR3 has 16 amino acids. The germline V gene has CDR1 LGHNA and CDR2 YNFKEQ.

This clonotype was counted only a few times. The CDR3 protein is CAWSPRGGNIQYF. The DNA for the CDR3 is TGTGCCTGGAGTCCCCGGGGGGGAAACATTCAGTACTTC. The J gene is TRBJ2-4, the V gene TRBV30; 8 bases map to TRBD2. Germline V gene lookup returns CDR1 GTSNPN and CDR2 SVGIG (reference sequence). The junction had 3 bases not matched to a gene; V was cut back by 2 bases and J by 6 bases. This CDR3 region has 13 residues.

This clonotype has at least ten counts. The chain has TRBV20-1 and TRBJ2-5; D is unresolved. The CDR3 sequence is 13 residues long. V dropped 0 bases and J dropped 5 bases, with 10 bases sitting between them. Germline V gene data show CDR1 as DFQATT and CDR2 as SNEGSKA (reference sequence). As DNA, the CDR3 is TGCAGTGCTAGAGATCGCTGGGTTGAGACCCAGTACTTC. Translated: CSARDRWVETQYF.

This clonotype came up a few times. This may stem from a read error, because a much larger clone lies one nucleotide away. The chain combines TRBV29-1 with TRBJ2-5, with D perhaps TRBD2 (6 bases). CDR1 is SQVTM, CDR2 ANQGSEA, per germline. This CDR3 is built from 12 residues. CDR3 region: CSVDGGAETKYF. In DNA form, the CDR3 reads TGCAGCGTTGACGGGGGAGCAGAGACCAAGTACTTC.

This clonotype was observed a few times. The gene calls are TRBV4-1 and TRBJ1-5; possibly TRBD1 for D (5 bases). The CDR3 length is 15 residues. Germline loops: CDR1 MGHRA, CDR2 YSYEKL. Trimming left V 1 base short and J 8 bases short, with 15 bases between. For the CDR3, the DNA is TGCGCCAGCAGCCAAGTGGGAGGGGCCGGGGAGCCCCAGCATTTT. Amino acid sequence: CASSQVGGAGEPQHF.

At least ten counts were recorded for this clonotype. Here the CDR3 reads CASSYRGRRVNEQYF. CDR3 DNA sequence: TGTGCCAGCAGTTACAGGGGCAGGCGGGTCAACGAGCAGTACTTC. The chain couples TRBV6-5 to TRBJ2-7, with D perhaps assigned TRBD1 or TRBD2 (5 bases each). The CDR3 covers 15 residues. The germline V gene has CDR1 MNHEY and CDR2 SVGAGI. Trimming shortened V by 2 bases and J by 5 bases, and 16 bases separated the two germline ends.